Listed here is a single T cell receptor (beta chain). This sample is part of a study of shared clonotypes between healthy human individuals. Naive CD8 cells lacked CD45RO and underwent positive selection for CCR7, leaving out terminally differentiated effector memory CD45RA+ cells. The germline gives CDR1 SEHNR, CDR2 FQNEAQ (reference sequence). With 5 bases removed from V and 0 bases from J, the gap between germline ends came to 14 bases. The CDR3 is made up of 17 amino acids. Per the study methods: ImmunoSEQ gave junction-only sequences without quality scores, so filtering differed. Repertoires were generated with immunoSEQ multiplex PCR, while TCRdb's copy carries only in-frame clones and drops some. The DNA was the basis for D and trimming; V, J and clone size are from that table. The sample has around 2,000,000 clones, 85% to 95% seen once.

This TCR was sampled from a man younger than 35 in good health. J is TRBJ2-6 and V is TRBV7-9; D is ambiguous. Sequencing was performed on naive CD8+ T cells sorted from blood. CDR3 bases: TGTGCCAGCAGCCTCCCCACGAGGAGCTCTGGGGCCAACGTCCTGACTTTC. This translates into CASSLPTRSSGANVLTF.